This T cell receptor beta chain was recovered during a study of primary melanoma T cells and metastatic recurrence. Whole-study context: Tumors were T2–T4 primary melanomas thicker than 1 mm. Findings and limits, study-wide: Tumor T-cell fraction reportedly predicted progression-free survival independently.

As concerns this clone: Its specificity is not known.

Sequencing was performed with immunoSEQ multiplex PCR; in TCRdb, only in-frame clones are kept and a portion is missing. Recorded for this sample: dozens of clones. The V gene lost 6 bases and the J gene lost 2 bases, with 9 bases spanning the gap. Per the germline V gene, CDR1 is WSHSY and CDR2 is SAAADI. The CDR3 has 13 amino acids. This chain connects TRBV10-2 to TRBJ2-3; unclear D gene. This TCR was recovered from a human donor with melanoma. The sample taken for sequencing was melanoma tumor tissue. The CDR3 spells CASRPRVTDTQYF. CDR3 bases: TGCGCCAGCAGACCCCGGGTCACAGATACGCAGTATTTT.